This TCR beta chain was recorded in a study of vaccination effects on CD4 cells after COVID-19. Study-level background: About 2.2 million PBMC per well were cultured with approximately 9.7 IU/ml IL-2 and roughly 10 ug/ml peptides. Study results and limitations: Vaccine-induced new clones formed most post-vaccine spike-reactive clones in convalescents.

Using immunoSEQ multiplex PCR, the repertoire was profiled, and TCRdb retains in-frame clones only, with some absent. The data show 30,000 to 35,000 clones, around 80% seen once. The table lists this clone with a count of one. Its antigen is still unknown. The CDR3 length is 18 residues. Germline V gives CDR1 SEHNR, CDR2 FQNEAQ (reference sequence). V lost 4 bases and J lost 4; bases outside the gene matches: 14. Scientists isolated CD4+ T cells after an approximately ten-day culture period ended. Infection dated between March and December 2020, before the Alpha, Beta and Delta variants reached the United States. Two doses of BNT162b2 or mRNA-1273 vaccine were administered to participants.

The chain carries TRBV7-9 and TRBJ2-3; 10 bases map to TRBD1. Sequences were derived from CD4+ T cells from PBMCs cultured without peptide, sampled after COVID-19 vaccination. This receptor was identified in a human donor who had a prior SARS-CoV-2 infection. For the CDR3, the DNA is TGTGCCAGCAGCTCCCCTTATCGACAGGGGGCACTTTCAGATACGCAGTATTTT. Protein product: CASSSPYRQGALSDTQYF.